These 11 T cell receptor beta chains came from one sample sequenced in a study of shared clonotypes between healthy human individuals. Sequencing used immunoSEQ multiplex PCR; TCRdb keeps in-frame clones, though not all of them. In the table there are about 710,000 clones, less than 80% of which are singletons. The sequencing input was memory CD4+ T cells sorted from blood. As to subset: CD45RA-negative fraction. These receptors originate from a woman aged 25 to 39 in good health.

J is TRBJ2-4 and V is TRBV7-9; 11 bases line up with TRBD1. CDR3 length: 16 residues. From germline, CDR1 is SEHNR and CDR2 FQNEAQ (reference sequence). V lost 3 bases to trimming and J lost 5 bases; unmatched junction nucleotides: 6. The CDR3 is CASSFTGTGGQNIQYF. The CDR3 DNA reads TGTGCCAGCAGCTTTACCGGGACAGGGGGACAAAACATTCAGTACTTC.

V is TRBV28 and J is TRBJ2-7; D unresolved. V was shortened by 6 bases and J by 2 bases, with 17 bases between the two germline ends. Germline loops: CDR1 MDHEN, CDR2 SYDVKM. This CDR3 has 15 residues. The CDR3 is CASRPTTEPAYEQYF. The CDR3 region has the DNA TGTGCCAGCAGACCTACGACGGAGCCAGCCTACGAGCAGTACTTC.

This clone has only a few counts. The V call is TRBV28, the J call TRBJ2-1; 16 bases are a match to TRBD2. Trimming at V came to 6 bases and at J to 7 bases, leaving 6 bases not matched to a gene. Per germline, CDR1 MDHEN and CDR2 SYDVKM. The CDR3 totals 16 residues. The CDR3 region is CASSGTSGRARNEQFF. The CDR3, as DNA: TGTGCCAGCAGCGGGACTAGCGGGAGGGCCCGAAATGAGCAGTTCTTC.

Concerning this clone: The same CDR3 also results from other DNA sequences found in this sample. The rearrangement uses TRBV7-2 and TRBJ2-3; D uncertain. Germline lookup yields CDR1 SGHTA and CDR2 FQGNSA. Trimming removed 5 bases at V and 2 bases at J, with 8 bases between. This CDR3 is built from 13 residues. DNA for the CDR3: TGTGCCAGCAGCCCGTACTACACAGATACGCAGTATTTT. It yields the protein CASSPYYTDTQYF.

A word on this clone: This may stem from a read error, because a much larger clone lies one nucleotide away. Different DNA sequences within this sample yield the same CDR3. V and J are TRBV6-4 and TRBJ2-2; TRBD1 matches at 8 bases. From germline, CDR1 is MRHNA and CDR2 SNTAGT. The CDR3 is 16 residues long. Trimming removed 0 bases from V and 1 base from J; junction bases left unmatched: 1. CDR3 bases: TGTGCCAGCAGTGACTCTGGACAGGGGAACACCGGGGAGCTGTTTTTT. It is translated as CASSDSGQGNTGELFF.

This clone occurred once. This chain links TRBV7-6 with TRBJ2-3; 8 bases line up with TRBD2. There are 16 residues in the CDR3. V lost 7 bases and J lost 5; bases outside the gene matches: 14. Germline V lookup: CDR1 SGHVS, CDR2 FNYEAQ. CDR3 DNA: TGTGCCAGCACCAACCCCCCGGCGGGAGGTGTAGATACGCAGTATTTT. Its protein product is CASTNPPAGGVDTQYF.

On this clone itself: Mismatch with germline at one junction end may stem from a read error. The chain combines TRBV19 with TRBJ1-2; D is uncertain. CDR1 and CDR2 (germline): LNHDA, SQIVND (reference sequence). The CDR3 contains 15 residues. Written as DNA, the CDR3 is TGTGCCAGTAACGGCGACATCCTGTCTAACTATGGCTACGCCTTC. Translated, it gives CASNGDILSNYGYAF. The complete variable domain, with remaining parts taken from reference TRBV19 and TRBJ1-2, reads DGGITQSPKYLFRKEGQNVTLSCEQNLNHDAMYWYRQDPGQGLRLIYYSQIVNDFQKGDIAEGYSVSREKKESFPLTVTSAQKNPTAFYLCASNGDILSNYGYAFGSGTRLTVV.

V usage is TRBV28 and J usage is TRBJ2-3, with D perhaps TRBD2 (6 bases). This CDR3 has 13 amino acids. Trimming pared 4 bases from V and 5 bases from J, leaving 10 bases between. Germline V gene sequence: CDR1 MDHEN, CDR2 SYDVKM. In nucleotides, the CDR3 is TGTGCCAGCAGTTCCGGGAGCGGAGATACGCAGTATTTT. It codes for CASSSGSGDTQYF.

V usage is TRBV19 and J usage is TRBJ1-2; D is unclear. The CDR3 totals 14 residues. V was shortened by 4 bases and J by 2 bases, with 11 bases between the two germline ends. Germline values: CDR1 LNHDA, CDR2 SQIVND (reference sequence). Written as DNA, the CDR3 is TGTGCCAGTAGTAGACCTGACACCAACTATGGCTACACCTTC. Its translation is CASSRPDTNYGYTF.

The gene calls are TRBV4-1 and TRBJ2-2, with 14 bases aligning to TRBD2. The V gene end was trimmed by 4 bases and the J gene end by 8 bases; junction bases not matched to a gene: 6. This CDR3 comprises 16 residues. From germline, CDR1 is MGHRA and CDR2 YSYEKL. CDR3 in amino acids: CASSPGLAGVRGELFF. The DNA of the CDR3 is TGCGCCAGCAGCCCGGGACTAGCGGGAGTTAGAGGGGAGCTGTTTTTT.

V and J are TRBV23-1 and TRBJ2-1, with 13 bases lining up with TRBD2. TRBV23-1 is filed as an ORF, its function uncertain. This CDR3 is built from 16 residues. Trimming removed 3 bases from V and 7 bases from J; junction bases left unmatched: 6. This CDR3 reads CASSHRTSGRRNEQFF. The CDR3 DNA reads as TGCGCCAGCAGTCATCGGACTAGCGGGAGACGGAATGAGCAGTTCTTC.